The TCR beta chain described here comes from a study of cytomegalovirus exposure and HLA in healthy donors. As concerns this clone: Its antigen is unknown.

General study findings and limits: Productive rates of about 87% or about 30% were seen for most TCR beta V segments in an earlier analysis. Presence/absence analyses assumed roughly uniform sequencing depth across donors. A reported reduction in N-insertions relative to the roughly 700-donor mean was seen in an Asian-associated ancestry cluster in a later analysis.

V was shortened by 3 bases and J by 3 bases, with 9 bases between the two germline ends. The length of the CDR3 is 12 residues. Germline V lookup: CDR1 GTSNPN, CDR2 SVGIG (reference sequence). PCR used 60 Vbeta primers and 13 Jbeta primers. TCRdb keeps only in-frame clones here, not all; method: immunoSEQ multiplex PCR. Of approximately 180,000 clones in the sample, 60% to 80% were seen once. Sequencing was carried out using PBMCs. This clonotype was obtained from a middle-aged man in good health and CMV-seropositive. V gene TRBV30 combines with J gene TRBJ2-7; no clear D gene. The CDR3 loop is CAWSPGRYEQYF. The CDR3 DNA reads TGTGCCTGGAGCCCTGGCCGCTACGAGCAGTACTTC. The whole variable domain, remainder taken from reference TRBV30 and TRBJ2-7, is SQTIHQWPATLVQPVGSPLSLECTVEGTSNPNLYWYRQAAGRGLQLLFYSVGIGQISSEVPQNLSASRPQDRQFILSSKKLLLSDSGFYLCAWSPGRYEQYFGPGTRLTVT.